This entry describes one TCR beta chain. The source of the sample is a study of cytomegalovirus exposure and HLA in healthy donors. The method was immunoSEQ multiplex PCR; TCRdb's version includes in-frame clones alone and lacks a portion of them. In the table there are 120,000 to 150,000 clones, roughly 87% of which are singletons. This receptor was taken from a man between 18 and 35 years old in good health and CMV-seropositive. Source material: PBMCs.

The CDR3 loop reads CASSSGGTGDYEQYF. CDR3 bases: TGTGCCAGCAGTTCGGGAGGGACAGGGGACTACGAGCAGTACTTC. The chain carries TRBV28 and TRBJ2-7; 10 bases match TRBD1. Trimming at V came to 4 bases and at J to 3 bases, leaving 6 bases not matched to a gene. Germline CDR1 is MDHEN and CDR2 is SYDVKM. The CDR3 has 15 residues.